A selection of T cell receptor beta chains follows, all from one sample in a study of blood T cells in healthy people across ages. One entry per CDR3 protein, called by TCRdb with MiXCR from the 5' RACE reads. In the table there are some 320,000 distinct CDR3 sequences, roughly 26% of which are singletons. The sequenced sample was blood. These receptors were taken from a woman in her seventies in good health. The conserved cysteine and the conserved F or W are not part of the CDR3 here. The order of the fields is V gene, CDR3 protein.

TRBV6-2/TRBV6-3 ASSPQLGRALYEQF
TRBV6-5 ASRETTTNEKLF
TRBV9 ASSVLSVVSTDTQY
TRBV29-1 SARGGGRADTQY
TRBV28 ASTGTDSGNTIY
TRBV29-1 SSRTAALTDTHY
TRBV12-3/TRBV12-4 ASSPPSSASNEQF
TRBV28 ASSTLPRGEQY
TRBV6-2/TRBV6-3 ASSYGTLEQY
TRBV2 ASMSQGPQY
TRBV28 ASSRSRGSGNTIY
TRBV4-1 ASSYKGVEKLF
TRBV18 ASSRGTDYGYT
TRBV5-1 ASSLVGLAGGARQQF
TRBV27 ASTGREFPYNSPLH
TRBV29-1 SAEEGADTEAF
TRBV5-1 ASQHGQGNEKLF
TRBV28 ASSSGGNIQY
TRBV20-1 SATHGTFYNEQF
TRBV29-1 SVDRNGGNEQF